Listed below are T cell receptor beta chains from one sample, sequenced in a study of CD8 T cells in Susac syndrome. TCRdb independently ran MiXCR on the immunoSEQ multiplex PCR reads; one entry per CDR3 protein. The sample yields roughly 130,000 distinct CDR3 sequences, under 96% seen once. The sample consisted of CD4+ T cells from PBMCs. These receptors all come from a human donor with Susac syndrome. Each CDR3 is given with its conserved first and last residue. D genes are given only for firm matches. Some rows mark clone size as missing; the rest say once, few, many or name a class of expanded clone.

TGTGCCAGCAGGCAACCGGGACTAGCGGGAGAGAACGAGCAGTACTTC,CASRQPGLAGENEQYF,-,TRBV7-2,TRBJ2-7,TRBD2
TGTGCCAGCAGCGTGACTCCCAACGGACAAGAGACCCAGTACTTC,CASSVTPNGQETQYF,once,TRBV9,TRBJ2-5,-
TGCAGTGCCCGGGAGGGAGGGACTAACACTGAAGCTTTCTTT,CSAREGGTNTEAFF,-,TRBV20-1,TRBJ1-1,-
TGCAGTGCTAGGGGTATCGACACCGGGGAGCTGTTTTTT,CSARGIDTGELFF,-,TRBV20-1,TRBJ2-2,-
TGTGCCAGCAGGGGACCTAACTACGAGCAGTACTTC,CASRGPNYEQYF,-,TRBV14,TRBJ2-7,-
TGTGCCAGCACCGAGACGGGACTAGCGGCCGGGGAGCTGTTTTTT,CASTETGLAAGELFF,-,TRBV12-3/TRBV12-4,TRBJ2-2,TRBD2
TGTGCCAGCAGCCCCCATCTGAGCCAAGAGACCCAGTACTTC,CASSPHLSQETQYF,once,TRBV3-1,TRBJ2-5,-
TGCAGCGTTGAGAAGAGTACGTACACTGAAGCTTTCTTT,CSVEKSTYTEAFF,few,TRBV29-1,TRBJ1-1,-
TGCAGTGCTAGAGACTACGGGTTTGGTTCAGATACGCAGTATTTT,CSARDYGFGSDTQYF,-,TRBV20-1,TRBJ2-3,-
TGTGCCAGCAGTTTACAGGTCCGGGAAAAACTGTTTTTT,CASSLQVREKLFF,-,TRBV12-3/TRBV12-4,TRBJ1-4,-
TGTGCCAGCTCAGACCGAGGGGCTGAAGCTTTCTTT,CASSDRGAEAFF,-,TRBV18,TRBJ1-1,-
TGTGCCACCAGCAGAGCACCCCAAAGGGAGTCCACAGATACGCAGTATTTT,CATSRAPQRESTDTQYF,-,TRBV15,TRBJ2-3,-
TGTGCCAGCAGCTTACGACGAATCACAGATACGCAGTATTTT,CASSLRRITDTQYF,-,TRBV13,TRBJ2-3,-
TGTGCCAGCAGCTTAGATTCCGGTAGCCACAATGAGCAGTTCTTC,CASSLDSGSHNEQFF,-,TRBV11-2,TRBJ2-1,-
TGTGCCAGCAGCGTAGCGGCGGGAGCCTACGAGCAGTACTTC,CASSVAAGAYEQYF,-,TRBV9,TRBJ2-7,TRBD2
TGTGCCAGCAGCCAAGACGTTTCCGGACAAGACTATGGCTACACCTTC,CASSQDVSGQDYGYTF,-,TRBV4-2,TRBJ1-2,-
TGTGCCAGCAGTCCCTTGCGCCTCCACACTGAAGCTTTCTTT,CASSPLRLHTEAFF,-,TRBV12-3/TRBV12-4,TRBJ1-1,-
TGCAGCGTTTCTAGACAGGGAGGAAACGAAAAACTGTTTTTT,CSVSRQGGNEKLFF,-,TRBV29-1,TRBJ1-4,TRBD1
TGTGCCAGCACCCCAGGCCGACAGTACAATGAGCAGTTCTTC,CASTPGRQYNEQFF,-,TRBV12-3/TRBV12-4,TRBJ2-1,-
TGTGCCAGCTCCCTGAAGGCCAACGTCCTGACTTTC,CASSLKANVLTF,-,TRBV12-3/TRBV12-4,TRBJ2-6,-
TGCAGTGCTAGCGGACTAGCGGGAGTTGTCTTGGCAGATACGCAGTATTTT,CSASGLAGVVLADTQYF,once,TRBV20-1,TRBJ2-3,TRBD2
TGTGCCAGCTCTCCGTCGGCCGAAGCTTTCTTT,CASSPSAEAFF,-,TRBV18,TRBJ1-1,-
TGTGCCAGCCTCCCGGACGGTAATAACTATGGCTACACCTTC,CASLPDGNNYGYTF,-,TRBV2,TRBJ1-2,-
TGTGCCAGCTCACCCGACAGGGGCGGCTACGAGCAGTACTTC,CASSPDRGGYEQYF,few,TRBV18,TRBJ2-7,TRBD1
TGCAGCGTTTTGGAGACAGCGGGGAGTGGGCAGTACTTC,CSVLETAGSGQYF,-,TRBV29-1,TRBJ2-7,TRBD2
TGTGCCAGCAGCTGGGGGTCCCTACGGGGTGGAACTAATGAAAAACTGTTTTTT,CASSWGSLRGGTNEKLFF,-,TRBV7-9,TRBJ1-4,-
TGTGCCAGCAGTTTATCCAGGTGGAATCAGCCCCAGCATTTT,CASSLSRWNQPQHF,-,TRBV28,TRBJ1-5,-
TGTGCCAGCAGCCCAGGAGGTGTCCACAACGGGGGTACGCAGTATTTT,CASSPGGVHNGGTQYF,-,TRBV7-2,TRBJ2-3,-
TGTGCCAGCAGTACCGGGACCTACGTGGAAAACATTCAGTACTTC,CASSTGTYVENIQYF,-,TRBV11-1,TRBJ2-4,-
TGTGCCAGCAGCTTAAGGGGACAGGGGACCTATGGCTACACCTTC,CASSLRGQGTYGYTF,-,TRBV7-2,TRBJ1-2,TRBD1
TGTGCCAGCAGCGTACAGGGCTACGAGCAGTACTTC,CASSVQGYEQYF,-,TRBV7-9,TRBJ2-7,-
TGCAGTGCCAAGGAGGGGACTCAGCCCCAGCATTTT,CSAKEGTQPQHF,-,TRBV20-1,TRBJ1-5,-
TGCGCCAGCAGCTCGACGACAGGAAAGTACAATGAGCAGTTCTTC,CASSSTTGKYNEQFF,-,TRBV5-1,TRBJ2-1,-
TGTGCCAGCAGCACTCACCGGACTAGCGGGGTTAACAATGAGCAGTTCTTC,CASSTHRTSGVNNEQFF,-,TRBV11-2,TRBJ2-1,TRBD2
TGTGCCAGCAGCCAGGTAGGGGGTGGGACGGACTCCTACGAGCAGTACTTC,CASSQVGGGTDSYEQYF,-,TRBV4-2,TRBJ2-7,-
TGTGCCAGCTCCAGGACAGGGCTGGACGAGCAGTACTTC,CASSRTGLDEQYF,once,TRBV18,TRBJ2-7,TRBD1
TGCAGCGTTGACCAGCAGTATTTT,CSVDQQYF,once,TRBV29-1,TRBJ2-3,-